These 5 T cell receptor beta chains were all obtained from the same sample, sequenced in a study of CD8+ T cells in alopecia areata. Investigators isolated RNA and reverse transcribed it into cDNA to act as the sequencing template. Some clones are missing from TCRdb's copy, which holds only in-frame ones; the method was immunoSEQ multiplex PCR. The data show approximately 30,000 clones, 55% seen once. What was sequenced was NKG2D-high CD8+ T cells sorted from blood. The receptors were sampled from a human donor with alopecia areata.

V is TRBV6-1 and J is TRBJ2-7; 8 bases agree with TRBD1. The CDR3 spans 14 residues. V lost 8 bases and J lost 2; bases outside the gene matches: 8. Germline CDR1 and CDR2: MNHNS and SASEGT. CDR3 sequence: CASQGTGLTYEQYF. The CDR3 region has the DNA TGTGCCAGCCAAGGGACAGGCCTTACCTACGAGCAGTACTTC.

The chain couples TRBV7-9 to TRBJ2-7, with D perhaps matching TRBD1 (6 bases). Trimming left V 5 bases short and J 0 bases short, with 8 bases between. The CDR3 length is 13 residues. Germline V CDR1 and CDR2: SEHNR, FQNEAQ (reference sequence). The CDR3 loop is CASSRTVSYEQYF. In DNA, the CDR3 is TGTGCCAGCAGCCGGACAGTCTCCTACGAGCAGTACTTC. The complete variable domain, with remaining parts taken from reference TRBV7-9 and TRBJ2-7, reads DTGVSQNPRHKITKRGQNVTFRCDPISEHNRLYWYRQTLGQGPEFLTYFQNEAQLEKSRLLSDRFSAERPKGSFSTLEIQRTEQGDSAMYLCASSRTVSYEQYFGPGTRLTVT.

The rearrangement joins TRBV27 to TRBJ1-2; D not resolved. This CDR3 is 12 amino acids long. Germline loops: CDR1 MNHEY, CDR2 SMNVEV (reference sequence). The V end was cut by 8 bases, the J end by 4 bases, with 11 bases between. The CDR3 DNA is TGTGCCAGCGGTCGTTCTGGCTATGGCTACACCTTC. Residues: CASGRSGYGYTF.

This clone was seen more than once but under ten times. In nucleotides, the CDR3 is TGTGCCAGCAGCTTAGGACTAGCGGGGACCTACAATGAGCAGTTCTTC. Translation gives CASSLGLAGTYNEQFF. V is TRBV5-4 and J is TRBJ2-1, with 12 bases aligning to TRBD2. CDR1 and CDR2 (germline): SGHNT, YYREEE (reference sequence). J gave up 2 bases and V 2 bases, and 2 bases lay outside the gene matches. The CDR3 is 16 residues long.

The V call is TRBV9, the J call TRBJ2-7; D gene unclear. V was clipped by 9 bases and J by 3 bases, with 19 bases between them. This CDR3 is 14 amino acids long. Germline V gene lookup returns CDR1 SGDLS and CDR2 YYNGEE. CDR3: CAITSTRQNYEQYF. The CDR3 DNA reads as TGTGCCATTACTTCGACTCGCCAAAACTACGAGCAGTACTTC.